This TCR beta chain came from a study of Tregs in tolerant kidney transplant recipients (dated by TCRdb to about 2019). Background on the whole study: Before combined kidney and bone marrow transplantation, this study identified donor-specific regulatory T cells using TCRbeta sequencing and then followed those same cells after transplant. In a few healthy controls, several methods of expanding Tregs specific for an allogeneic donor were compared by TCRbeta repertoire sequencing. What the authors observed across the whole study: Biological reproducibility was not directly addressed, though technical replication error appeared minimal. Expanding Tregs with activated donor B cells appeared to identify the most biologically relevant and donor-specific TCRbeta repertoire. The study was limited by small patient numbers, and the findings need validation in larger populations and under other immunosuppression protocols.

Of note for this clone: This receptor's antigen is unknown. No quality values exist for individual bases; no much larger clone is one base distant.

For TCRbeta CDR3 sequencing, genomic DNA from the sorted cells was extracted using the QIAGEN DNeasy Blood and Tissue Kit. High-throughput TCRbeta CDR3 sequencing, which included PCR amplification with bias correction and internal controls, was done commercially through immunoSEQ. On the authors' methods: Unique productive TCRbeta sequences were defined by CDR3 nucleotide sequence where primers matched, and otherwise by CDR3 amino acid sequence together with Vbeta and Jbeta genes. To correct sorting error, sequences shared between sorted populations at a frequency ratio of 2:1 or less were removed; the rest were assigned to the higher population. Donor-reactive sequences were defined as at least 5-fold expanded in CFSE-low cells versus unstimulated cells, with frequency of at least 0.01% in CFSE-low cells. Repertoire divergence was quantified by Jensen-Shannon divergence calculated from the top 100 TCRbeta sequences ranked by frequency. When a sample had multiple sequencing runs, each run was corrected for sorting error separately and the runs were then pooled. The table comes from immuneACCESS by way of TCRdb, which keeps in-frame sequences with V and J called. Part of the clones is missing from these tables; in studies checked, under half for an unresolved V gene and the rest for unknown reasons. Clone size and V and J calls were adopted from that table, with D and trimming inferred from the DNA. The sample table shows more than 95,000 clones, and approximately 90% are seen once. The biggest ten clones account for roughly 0.63% of the sample.

Unstimulated Tregs (CD4+CD25+CD127-), CD4+ non-Tregs (CD4+CD25-), CD4 and CD8 cells were FACS-sorted from thawed PBMCs. Blood from healthy controls was obtained either from healthy volunteers or as purchased buffy coats. Healthy control blood was processed to PBMCs by Ficoll density gradient and cryopreserved, and patient PBMCs were collected before and after transplant. The sequencing sample was made of CD4+ T cells from blood. The receptor was derived from a human donor in good health.

The sequence in DNA is TGTGCCAGCAGTGCGACTAGCGGGGGGGCCTACGAGCAGTACTTC. The resulting protein is CASSATSGGAYEQYF. Rearrangement joined TRBV6-6 to TRBJ2-7; the central 14 bases match TRBD2. Germline trimming amounts to 5 bases on V and 2 bases on J, with 2 as the count of junction bases outside the gene matches. CDR1 and CDR2 (MNHNY, SVGAGI) derive from the germline V gene (reference sequence). The CDR3 goes from the cysteine to the phenylalanine over 15 residues. The retained sequence is limited to the CDR3, 45 bases, with the frame set at the first base.